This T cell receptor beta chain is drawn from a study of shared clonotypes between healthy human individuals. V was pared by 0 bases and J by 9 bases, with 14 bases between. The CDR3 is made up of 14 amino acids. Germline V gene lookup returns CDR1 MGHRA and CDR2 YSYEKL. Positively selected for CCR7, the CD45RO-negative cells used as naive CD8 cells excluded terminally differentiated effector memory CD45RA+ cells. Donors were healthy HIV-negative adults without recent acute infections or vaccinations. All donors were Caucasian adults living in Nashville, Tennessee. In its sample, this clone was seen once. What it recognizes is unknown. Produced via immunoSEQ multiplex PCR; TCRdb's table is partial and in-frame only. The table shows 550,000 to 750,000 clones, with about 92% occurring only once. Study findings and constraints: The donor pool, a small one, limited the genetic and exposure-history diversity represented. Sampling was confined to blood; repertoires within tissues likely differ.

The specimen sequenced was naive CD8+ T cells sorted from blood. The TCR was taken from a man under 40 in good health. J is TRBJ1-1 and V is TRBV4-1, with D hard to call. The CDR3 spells CASSQEGQVTQAFF. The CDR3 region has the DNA TGCGCCAGCAGCCAAGAAGGGCAGGTAACCCAAGCTTTCTTT.